A single sample gave rise to the 27 T cell receptor beta chains below, sequenced in a study of T-cell reconstitution after alpha-beta-depleted transplantation in children. Preparing the TCRbeta library involved the use of unique molecular identifiers. TCRdb re-called the PCR reads with MiXCR, one entry per CDR3 protein. The sample holds around 670,000 distinct CDR3 sequences, over 10% seen once. Sequences were derived from PBMCs, sampled before TCRalphabeta/CD19-depleted stem cell transplant. These receptors were taken from a girl aged 2 to 9 with congenital amegakaryocytic thrombocytopenia, due to receive a stem cell transplant.

There are a few counts of this clonotype. The chain carries TRBV7-9 and TRBJ2-1; D gene uncertain. CDR1 and CDR2 (germline): SEHNR, FQNEAQ (reference sequence). V dropped 5 bases and J dropped 8 bases, with 16 bases sitting between them. CDR3 length: 14 amino acids. The CDR3 protein is CASSPRQNRHEQFF. The CDR3, as DNA: TGTGCCAGCAGCCCACGGCAGAATAGGCATGAGCAGTTCTTC.

This clonotype was recorded at least ten times. The chain is built from TRBV5-1 and TRBJ2-7; TRBD2 is a possible D gene (5 bases). V was trimmed by 6 bases and J by 7 bases, leaving 29 bases between them. CDR3 length: 17 residues. Germline CDR1 and CDR2: SGHRS and YFSETQ. The CDR3 bases are TGCGCCAGCACCGATGTCCCCTCACGGGCCGCAACTAGGGAGCAGTACTTC. It codes for CASTDVPSRAATREQYF.

The chain recombines TRBV5-1 with TRBJ2-1; 9 bases line up with TRBD1. V was pared by 3 bases and J by 4 bases, with 5 bases of the junction left unmatched. This CDR3 contains 15 residues. Per the germline V gene, CDR1 is SGHRS and CDR2 is YFSETQ. The CDR3 DNA follows: TGCGCCAGCAGCTGGACAGGGGAAGGATACAATGAGCAGTTCTTC. Translated: CASSWTGEGYNEQFF. Full variable domain (remainder filled in from reference TRBV5-1 and TRBJ2-1): KAGVTQTPRYLIKTRGQQVTLSCSPISGHRSVSWYQQTPGQGLQFLFEYFSETQRNKGNFPGRFSGRQFSNSRSEMNVSTLELGDSALYLCASSWTGEGYNEQFFGPGTRLTVL.

At least ten counts were recorded for this clonotype. This chain connects TRBV12-3 or TRBV12-4 to TRBJ1-1; TRBD1 matches at 9 bases. The CDR3 sequence is 14 residues long. The V and J ends lost 7 bases and 1 base, in that order; junction bases with no gene match: 4. CDR3 in DNA: TGTGCCAGCACTGACAGGGGGAAGAACACTGAAGCTTTCTTT. Its protein product is CASTDRGKNTEAFF.

This clonotype was found many times. The chain links TRBV7-9 to TRBJ2-1; tentatively, D is TRBD2 (6 bases). V dropped 6 bases and J dropped 10 bases, with 22 bases sitting between them. The CDR3 is 15 amino acids. Germline V lookup: CDR1 SEHNR, CDR2 FQNEAQ (reference sequence). The chain's CDR3 is CASRPTGGGTAEQFF. The CDR3, as DNA: TGTGCCAGCAGACCGACCGGTGGCGGGACTGCCGAGCAGTTCTTC.

This clonotype came up many times. This chain uses TRBV5-1 with TRBJ2-5; unclear D gene. The germline V gene has CDR1 SGHRS and CDR2 YFSETQ. The ends were cut back, 0 bases at V and 2 bases at J, with 5 bases in the middle. The CDR3 runs to 13 residues. This chain's CDR3 is CASSLEPQETQYF. As DNA, the CDR3 is TGCGCCAGCAGCTTGGAGCCGCAAGAGACCCAGTACTTC. Based on the CDR3 plus reference TRBV5-1 and TRBJ2-5, the full variable domain is KAGVTQTPRYLIKTRGQQVTLSCSPISGHRSVSWYQQTPGQGLQFLFEYFSETQRNKGNFPGRFSGRQFSNSRSEMNVSTLELGDSALYLCASSLEPQETQYFGPGTRLLVL.

This clonotype has a handful of counts. V gene TRBV6-6 combines with J gene TRBJ2-1; D not certain. Trimming took 6 bases from V and 10 from J, leaving 4 bases between them. Germline CDR1 MNHNY, CDR2 SVGAGI (reference sequence). CDR3 length equals 9 residues. CDR3 sequence: CASSREQFF. In DNA form, the CDR3 reads TGTGCCAGCAGCCGCGAGCAGTTCTTC.

This clonotype was detected ten times or more. CDR3 region: CASSPYRVGRGNTEAFF. The CDR3 DNA reads TGCGCCAGCAGCCCATATAGGGTGGGGCGAGGGAACACTGAAGCTTTCTTT. The chain uses TRBV5-1 and TRBJ1-1; D is possibly TRBD1 (5 bases). The CDR3 totals 17 residues. CDR1 SGHRS and CDR2 YFSETQ come from the germline V gene. Trimming removed 4 bases at V and 1 base at J, with 20 bases between.

The table lists this clonotype with many counts. The chain recombines TRBV20-1 with TRBJ2-1; TRBD2 agrees at 10 bases. The CDR3 length is 13 residues. V gave up 6 bases and J gave up 4 bases; unmatched junction bases: 3. Germline V CDR1 and CDR2: DFQATT, SNEGSKA (reference sequence). The CDR3 reads CSATSGAYNEQFF. As DNA, the CDR3 is TGCAGTGCCACTAGCGGGGCTTACAATGAGCAGTTCTTC.

The chain employs TRBV30 and TRBJ2-3; D is possibly TRBD1 (5 bases). Trimming removed 7 bases at V and 7 bases at J, with 6 bases between. CDR1 is GTSNPN, CDR2 SVGIG, per germline (reference sequence). The CDR3 length is 9 residues. CDR3 coding DNA: TGTGCCTCAGGGAATACGCAGTATTTT. This sequence encodes CASGNTQYF. Full variable domain (outside the CDR3, taken from reference TRBV30 and TRBJ2-3): SQTIHQWPATLVQPVGSPLSLECTVEGTSNPNLYWYRQAAGRGLQLLFYSVGIGQISSEVPQNLSASRPQDRQFILSSKKLLLSDSGFYLCASGNTQYFGPGTRLTVL.

J is TRBJ2-7 and V is TRBV7-6, with D possibly matching TRBD2 (6 bases). The ends were cut back, 3 bases at V and 3 bases at J, with 12 bases in the middle. Germline V gene data show CDR1 as SGHVS and CDR2 as FNYEAQ. The CDR3 has 14 residues. The CDR3 DNA follows: TGTGCCAGCAGCTTTACGGGAGAGGGCTACGAGCAGTACTTC. Its translation: CASSFTGEGYEQYF.

Ten or more counts support this clonotype. Germline and junction disagree at one end, which may indicate a read error. This chain connects TRBV5-1 to TRBJ2-2; weak D call: TRBD1 (6 bases). Germline lookup yields CDR1 SGHRS and CDR2 YFSETQ. The CDR3 contains 13 residues. CDR3: CASRGTNTGELFF. CDR3 nucleotide sequence: TGTGCCAGCAGGGGTACGAACACCGGGGAGCTGTTTTTT.

This chain joins TRBV5-1 and TRBJ2-3; a possible D gene is TRBD1 (5 bases). Between the trimmed V and J ends, which lost 4 bases and 4 bases, there was a span of 22 bases. The germline gives CDR1 SGHRS, CDR2 YFSETQ. This CDR3 has 17 amino acids. Here the CDR3 reads CASSPTFGRVIADTQYF. CDR3 nucleotide sequence: TGCGCCAGCAGCCCGACTTTCGGCAGGGTCATAGCAGATACGCAGTATTTT.

There are a few counts of this clonotype. The chain employs TRBV5-1 and TRBJ1-1; 9 bases are shared with TRBD1. Trimming removed 1 base from V and 10 bases from J; junction bases left unmatched: 8. The CDR3 extends over 14 amino acids. Germline values: CDR1 SGHRS, CDR2 YFSETQ. The CDR3 sequence is CASSLKTGGASAFF. The CDR3 DNA is TGCGCCAGCAGCTTGAAGACAGGGGGGGCCTCAGCTTTCTTT.

This clonotype showed up just a few times. This chain connects TRBV5-1 to TRBJ2-1, with TRBD1 matching 9 bases. Germline CDR1 is SGHRS and CDR2 is YFSETQ. The ends lost 0 bases at V and 6 bases at J; junction bases unmatched: 10. This CDR3 is 17 amino acids long. The chain's CDR3 is CASSLALGDRAGNEQFF. As DNA, the CDR3 is TGCGCCAGCAGCTTGGCCTTGGGGGACAGGGCTGGCAATGAGCAGTTCTTC.

This clonotype was counted only a few times. The V call is TRBV11-1, the J call TRBJ2-5; tentatively, D is TRBD1 (5 bases). Germline values: CDR1 SGHAT, CDR2 FQDESV (reference sequence). V lost 5 bases and J lost 2, with 24 bases in between. This CDR3 has 18 amino acids. The CDR3 DNA sequence: TGTGCCAGCAGCGTCCCGACAGAGTACGACTTGAATCAAGAGACCCAGTACTTC. Amino acids: CASSVPTEYDLNQETQYF. Full variable domain (rest looked up from reference TRBV11-1 and TRBJ2-5): EAEVAQSPRYKITEKSQAVAFWCDPISGHATLYWYRQILGQGPELLVQFQDESVVDDSQLPKDRFSAERLKGVDSTLKIQPAELGDSAMYLCASSVPTEYDLNQETQYFGPGTRLLVL.

This clonotype was detected many times. Here the CDR3 DNA reads TGTGCCAGCAGCCAAGAATTCGCGCAGATTAATCAGCCCCAGCATTTT. Translating it yields CASSQEFAQINQPQHF. The chain has TRBV4-2 and TRBJ1-5; unclear D gene. Trimming removed 0 bases from V and 4 bases from J, with 13 bases in between. The germline gives CDR1 LGHNA, CDR2 YNFKEQ. This CDR3 comprises 16 residues.

This clonotype was observed many times. V and J are TRBV7-6 and TRBJ1-1; D might be TRBD1 (6 bases). There are 14 residues in the CDR3. V was clipped by 7 bases and J by 3 bases, with 15 bases between them. The germline CDR1 and CDR2 sequences are SGHVS and FNYEAQ. In nucleotides, the CDR3 is TGTGCCAGCAACCGGGACATCCTTGACACTGAAGCTTTCTTT. Amino acid sequence: CASNRDILDTEAFF. The full variable domain, in which reference TRBV7-6 and TRBJ1-1 provide the parts outside the CDR3, is GAGVSQSPRYKVTKRGQDVALRCDPISGHVSLYWYRQALGQGPEFLTYFNYEAQQDKSGLPNDRFSAERPEGSISTLTIQRTEQRDSAMYRCASNRDILDTEAFFGQGTRLTVV.

The J gene is TRBJ2-7, the V gene TRBV5-1, with TRBD2 identical over 7 bases. The CDR3 is 15 amino acids. Germline V gene lookup returns CDR1 SGHRS and CDR2 YFSETQ. The junction had 7 bases not matched to a gene; V was cut back by 0 bases and J by 4 bases. The CDR3 DNA is TGCGCCAGCAGCTTGGCTGGGCTAGCGGAATACGAGCAGTACTTC. Protein sequence: CASSLAGLAEYEQYF.

This chain uses TRBV5-1 with TRBJ2-1, with D possibly matching TRBD1 (6 bases). With 0 bases removed from V and 5 bases from J, the gap between germline ends came to 24 bases. Germline values: CDR1 SGHRS, CDR2 YFSETQ. This CDR3 region has 19 residues. CDR3 sequence (DNA): TGCGCCAGCAGCTTGGCCCGGGACACCCCTTTGGGGTCCCACAATGAGCAGTTCTTC. This codes for CASSLARDTPLGSHNEQFF.

The sample holds a few counts of this clonotype. The chain links TRBV29-1 to TRBJ1-3, with D unresolved. The V end was cut by 3 bases, the J end by 0 bases, with 9 bases between. The CDR3 has 14 residues. Per the germline V gene, CDR1 is SQVTM and CDR2 is ANQGSEA. The DNA of the CDR3 is TGCAGCGTTGATAGCGCTGACTCTGGAAACACCATATATTTT. Protein product: CSVDSADSGNTIYF.

This clonotype was seen a few times. This rearrangement joins TRBV5-6 to TRBJ2-2; D uncertain. Looked up from germline, CDR1 is SGHDT and CDR2 is YYEEEE. V was shortened by 1 base and J by 9 bases, with 4 bases between the two germline ends. This CDR3 region has 11 residues. The CDR3 nucleotides are TGTGCCAGCAGCTTGTCCTGGGAGCTGTTTTTT. It specifies CASSLSWELFF.

This clonotype occurred many times. The chain is built from TRBV7-7 and TRBJ2-2; 7 bases agree with TRBD1. CDR1 is SSHAT and CDR2 is FNYEAQ in the germline V gene (reference sequence). The CDR3 loop spans 15 amino acids. V was pared by 4 bases and J by 4 bases, with 6 bases of the junction left unmatched. The DNA of the CDR3 is TGTGCCAGCAGCTCCAACAGGGGCGGCACCGGGGAGCTGTTTTTT. Translated: CASSSNRGGTGELFF.

This clonotype was counted only a few times. V is TRBV11-2 and J is TRBJ2-7, with 9 bases aligning to TRBD1. V trimming: 1 base; J trimming: 3 bases; junction bases outside the gene matches: 10. CDR1 and CDR2 from the germline V gene are SGHAT and FQNNGV. This CDR3 region has 17 residues. The DNA for the CDR3 is TGTGCCAGCAGCTTAGGGGTCCGGGACAGGGACGTCTACGAGCAGTACTTC. Its translation is CASSLGVRDRDVYEQYF.

Concerning this clonotype itself: A much more abundant neighbour one base away suggests this may be a read error. The chain employs TRBV7-2 and TRBJ2-7; D unclear. The CDR3 loop spans 13 amino acids. Germline V lookup: CDR1 SGHTA, CDR2 FQGNSA. CDR3 nucleotides: TGTGCCAGCAGCAGAGGACCTTCCTACGAGCAGCACTTC. Its protein product is CASSRGPSYEQHF.

In this sample, this clonotype turned up many times. The CDR3 sequence: CASRIATGGNEQFF. CDR3 DNA: TGCGCCAGCCGAATAGCGACAGGAGGCAATGAGCAGTTCTTC. The V gene is TRBV5-1, the J gene TRBJ2-1, with D possibly being TRBD1 (6 bases). The CDR3 spans 14 residues. The germline V gene has CDR1 SGHRS and CDR2 YFSETQ. Trimming removed 7 bases from V and 6 bases from J, with 17 bases in between.

This clonotype was detected only a few times. The rearrangement uses TRBV30 and TRBJ1-2, with a weak D call TRBD1 (6 bases). V was clipped by 4 bases and J by 7 bases, with 19 bases between them. The germline gives CDR1 GTSNPN, CDR2 SVGIG (reference sequence). The CDR3 sequence is 14 residues long. The CDR3 reads CAWTHPGTRTGYTF. The CDR3 DNA sequence: TGTGCCTGGACACACCCCGGGACAAGGACTGGCTACACCTTC.